This T cell receptor beta chain came from a study of naive and memory T cell subsets. General study points: Between naive and memory subsets, TCR abundance power law exponents differed. Over 85% of naive TCR sequences appeared only once, unlike memory subsets. Naive repertoires, especially CD8, held a few larger clonotypes, possibly memory cells re-expressing CD45RA. No ground truth validated the naive and memory repertoire findings.

Four subsets defined by CD45RA and CD27 were sorted after CD3, CD4, CD8 and live/dead staining. Germline V gives CDR1 LGHNA, CDR2 YNFKEQ. J was trimmed by 3 bases and V by 2 bases; bases with no gene match: 5. The CDR3 runs 15 residues. Both TRBC1 and TRBC2 were covered by a beta constant-region primer of two equimolar oligonucleotides. The ligated cDNA underwent four PCR rounds using SP2 and nested alpha and beta constant-region primers. TCRdb re-called the UMI-ligation and nested PCR reads through MiXCR, storing one row per CDR3 protein. The top ten hold around 2.7% of the sample, which has about 100,000 distinct CDR3 sequences, around 15% seen once. Concerning this clonotype: Its specificity is unknown.

The rearrangement links TRBV4-2 to TRBJ2-7; 9 positions agree with TRBD1. Input material: naive CD8+ T cells from blood. The receptor's source is a human donor in good health. The CDR3 coding sequence is TGTGCCAGCAGCCAATGGGCGGGACAGGGCTACGAGCAGTACTTC. This encodes CASSQWAGQGYEQYF.